This T cell receptor beta chain is drawn from a study of blood T cell repertoires in COVID-19. Overall study context: PBMCs, B-cell-depleted T cells, or T cells provided the cDNA or gDNA that made up the material.

The germline CDR1 and CDR2 sequences are MRHNA and SNTAGT. This CDR3 region has 11 residues. Trimming pared 6 bases from V and 5 bases from J, leaving 7 bases between. The protocol was immunoSEQ multiplex PCR, while the TCRdb copy is restricted to in-frame clones and leaves out a portion. In the table there are 150,000 or so clones, 88% of which are singletons. Participants were aged about 18 to 95 years, lived in over 20 US areas, and enrolled virtually. The study counted Cohort 3 donors as recovered given two negative PCRs, clearance, or symptom resolution. Source material: PBMCs or T cells enriched from blood (not recorded which). This TCR came from a woman in her forties or fifties who had recovered from COVID-19. The chain joins TRBV6-4 to TRBJ1-1; D is unclear. CDR3 residues: CASSRNTEAFF. CDR3 nucleotide sequence: TGTGCCAGCAGCAGGAATACTGAAGCTTTCTTT.